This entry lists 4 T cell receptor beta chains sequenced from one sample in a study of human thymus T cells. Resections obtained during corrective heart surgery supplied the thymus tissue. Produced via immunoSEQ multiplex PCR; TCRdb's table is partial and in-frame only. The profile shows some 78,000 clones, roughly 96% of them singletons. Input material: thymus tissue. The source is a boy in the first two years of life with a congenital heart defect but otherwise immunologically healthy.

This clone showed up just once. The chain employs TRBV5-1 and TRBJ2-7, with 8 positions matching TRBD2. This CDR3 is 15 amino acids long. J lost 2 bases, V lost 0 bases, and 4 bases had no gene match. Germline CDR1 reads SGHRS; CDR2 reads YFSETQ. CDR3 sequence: CASSLVAGPTYEQYF. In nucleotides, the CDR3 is TGCGCCAGCAGCTTGGTAGCGGGACCTACCTACGAGCAGTACTTC.

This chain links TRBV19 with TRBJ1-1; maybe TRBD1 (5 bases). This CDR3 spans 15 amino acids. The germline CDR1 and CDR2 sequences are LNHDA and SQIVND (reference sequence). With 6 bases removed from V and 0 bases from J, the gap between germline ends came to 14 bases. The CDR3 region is CASRRWDGLNTEAFF. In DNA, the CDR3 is TGTGCCAGTAGGCGCTGGGACGGACTGAACACTGAAGCTTTCTTT.

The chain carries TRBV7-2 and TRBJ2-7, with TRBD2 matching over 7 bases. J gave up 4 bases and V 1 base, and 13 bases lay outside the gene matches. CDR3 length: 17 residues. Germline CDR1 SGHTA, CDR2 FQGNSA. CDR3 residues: CASSLGGPGRMAYEQYF. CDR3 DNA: TGTGCCAGCAGCTTAGGAGGGCCCGGGAGGATGGCTTACGAGCAGTACTTC.

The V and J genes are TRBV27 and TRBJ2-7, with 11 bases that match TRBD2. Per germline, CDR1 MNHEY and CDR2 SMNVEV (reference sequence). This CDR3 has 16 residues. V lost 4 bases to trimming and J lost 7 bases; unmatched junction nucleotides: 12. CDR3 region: CASSWASGRTPGEQYF. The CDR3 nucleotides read TGTGCCAGCAGTTGGGCTAGCGGGAGGACGCCGGGGGAGCAGTACTTC.